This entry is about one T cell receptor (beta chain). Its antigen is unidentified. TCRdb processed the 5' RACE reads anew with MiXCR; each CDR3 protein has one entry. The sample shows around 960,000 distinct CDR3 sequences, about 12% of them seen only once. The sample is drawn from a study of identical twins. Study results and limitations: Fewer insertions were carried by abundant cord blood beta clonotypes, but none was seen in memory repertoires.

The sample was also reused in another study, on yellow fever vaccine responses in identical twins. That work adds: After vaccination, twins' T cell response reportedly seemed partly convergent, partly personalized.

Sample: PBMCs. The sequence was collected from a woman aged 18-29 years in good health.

The CDR3 nucleotides read TGTGCCAGCAGCTCAGGGCTCTCCTATAATTCACCCCTCCACTTT. This codes for CASSSGLSYNSPLHF. The rearrangement links TRBV7-2 to TRBJ1-6; a possible D gene is TRBD1 (5 bases). Germline V gives CDR1 SGHTA, CDR2 FQGNSA. This CDR3 contains 15 residues. V lost 4 bases, J lost 0 bases, and 7 bases lay in between. Looking up the rest from reference TRBV7-2 and TRBJ1-6 gives the full variable domain: GAGVSQSPSNKVTEKGKDVELRCDPISGHTALYWYRQSLGQGLEFLIYFQGNSAPDKSGLPSDRFSAERTGGSVSTLTIQRTQQEDSAVYLCASSSGLSYNSPLHFGNGTRLTVT.